This T cell receptor beta chain came from a study of T cell responses to AZD1222 COVID-19 vaccine. Study observations and caveats: A reported finding is that nearly half of spike-specific TCRs target unmutated variant regions. Increases in Spike-specific TCR breadth and depth were seen after two AZD1222 doses. The CD4 TCRs associated with vaccination extended across spike and predominated at 160-218 and 743-854.

CDR1 and CDR2 from the germline V gene are SGHTA and FQGNSA. V dropped 4 bases and J dropped 4 bases, with 13 bases sitting between them. The CDR3 consists of 14 residues. About this clone itself: Its specificity is not known.

Some clones are missing from TCRdb's copy, which holds only in-frame ones; the method was immunoSEQ multiplex PCR. The table records 110,000 to 150,000 clones, about 91% of them present only once. Sequenced material: peripheral blood, taken on day 0 of AZD1222 vaccination. This receptor was obtained from an adult in good health. The chain is built from TRBV7-2 and TRBJ1-1, with D unclear. The chain's CDR3 is CASSSRQVVTEAFF. The CDR3 bases are TGTGCCAGCAGCTCGCGGCAGGTGGTCACTGAAGCTTTCTTT.